A single sample is the source of the 17 T cell receptor beta chains below, sequenced in a study of shared clonotypes between healthy human individuals. Only in-frame clones appear in the TCRdb table, and some are missing; sequencing was by immunoSEQ multiplex PCR. The sample lists roughly 380,000 clones, about 96% seen once, with 0.32% in the top ten. Specimen: memory CD8+ T cells sorted from blood. Stated subset: CD45RO+ cells pooled with CCR7-negative TemRA cells. All receptors come from a man aged 25 to 45 in good health.

This sequence joins TRBV27 and TRBJ2-2, with D possibly being TRBD2 (7 bases). Germline lookup yields CDR1 MNHEY and CDR2 SMNVEV (reference sequence). The CDR3 loop spans 17 amino acids. The V end lost 1 base, the J end lost 4 bases, and 16 bases lay between the germline ends. The CDR3 sequence: CASSLLGLGGGTGELFF. CDR3 bases: TGTGCCAGCAGTTTATTAGGACTAGGAGGGGGCACCGGGGAGCTGTTTTTT.

V usage is TRBV6-5 and J usage is TRBJ1-1; D gene unclear. This CDR3 comprises 11 residues. Germline V gives CDR1 MNHEY, CDR2 SVGAGI. Trimming stripped 5 bases from V and 11 bases from J, with 12 bases between. The CDR3 region is CASSTFHMAFF. CDR3 nucleotides: TGTGCCAGCAGTACCTTCCACATGGCTTTCTTT.

The rearrangement links TRBV19 to TRBJ2-7; TRBD1 agrees at 9 bases. The J segment lost 5 bases and the V segment lost 3 bases, leaving 5 bases of the junction unmatched. Germline values: CDR1 LNHDA, CDR2 SQIVND (reference sequence). The CDR3 runs 14 residues. CDR3 sequence (DNA): TGTGCCAGTAGTATGAGACAGGGGGTTCACGAGCAGTACTTC. This codes for CASSMRQGVHEQYF.

The rearrangement joins TRBV15 to TRBJ2-7, with TRBD2 matching over 7 bases. CDR3 length: 14 amino acids. Germline CDR1 and CDR2: LNHNV and YYDKDF (reference sequence). V dropped 8 bases and J dropped 1; count of bases not matched to a gene: 8. The CDR3 sequence is CATSTRTSSYEQYF. The CDR3 DNA sequence: TGTGCCACCTCTACCCGGACTAGTTCCTACGAGCAGTACTTC.

This clone occurred once. This rearrangement joins TRBV6-5 to TRBJ2-7; no clear D. V shed 0 bases and J shed 3 bases, with 12 bases lying between them. Germline assignment: CDR1 MNHEY and CDR2 SVGAGI. CDR3 length: 15 residues. In DNA, the CDR3 is TGTGCCAGCAGTTACTCGCCGGCGCCTCACTACGAGCAGTACTTC. This codes for CASSYSPAPHYEQYF.

The chain employs TRBV6-4 and TRBJ2-1, with D unclear. The ends were cut back, 11 bases at V and 1 base at J, with 21 bases in the middle. This CDR3 comprises 16 residues. The germline V gene encodes CDR1 MRHNA and CDR2 SNTAGT. The CDR3 sequence is CARPPPYFPSYNEQFF. CDR3 DNA: TGTGCCCGTCCCCCACCCTACTTTCCATCCTACAATGAGCAGTTCTTC.

The chain joins TRBV7-8 to TRBJ1-4; D uncertain. The ends were cut back, 11 bases at V and 0 bases at J, with 13 bases in the middle. The CDR3 has 14 amino acids. From germline, CDR1 is SGHVS and CDR2 FQNEAQ. The CDR3 spells CAVSGGTTNEKLFF. The CDR3, as DNA: TGTGCCGTCTCGGGCGGCACAACTAATGAAAAACTGTTTTTT.

CDR3 sequence (DNA): TGTGCCAGCAGCTTCCGGACTAGCAGTGATACGCAGTATTTT. The encoded protein is CASSFRTSSDTQYF. The genes are TRBV11-2 and TRBJ2-3; 8 bases map to TRBD2. V trimming: 3 bases; J trimming: 6 bases; junction bases outside the gene matches: 5. Per germline, CDR1 SGHAT and CDR2 FQNNGV. This CDR3 contains 14 residues. The full variable domain, its missing parts supplied by reference TRBV11-2 and TRBJ2-3, is EAGVAQSPRYKIIEKRQSVAFWCNPISGHATLYWYQQILGQGPKLLIQFQNNGVVDDSQLPKDRFSAERLKGVDSTLKIQPAKLEDSAVYLCASSFRTSSDTQYFGPGTRLTVL.

This rearrangement joins TRBV6-4 to TRBJ2-3, with 7 bases fitting TRBD2. The CDR3 spans 12 residues. V lost 5 bases, J lost 5 bases, and 1 base stayed unmatched. Per the germline V gene, CDR1 is MRHNA and CDR2 is SNTAGT. In DNA form, the CDR3 reads TGTGCCAGCAGTCCGGGGGGAGATACGCAGTATTTT. Amino acids: CASSPGGDTQYF.

On this clone itself: Different DNA sequences within this sample yield the same CDR3. In DNA, the CDR3 is TGTGCCACCAGCAGAGATCGGGATACGCAGTATTTT. Its translation: CATSRDRDTQYF. The rearrangement links TRBV15 to TRBJ2-3; no reliable D call. Between the trimmed V and J ends, which lost 0 bases and 6 bases, there was a span of 4 bases. The CDR3 sequence is 12 residues long. Germline V gene data show CDR1 as LNHNV and CDR2 as YYDKDF (reference sequence).

This chain connects TRBV7-9 to TRBJ2-2, with TRBD2 as a possible D gene (5 bases). Trimming shortened V by 5 bases and J by 2 bases, and 15 bases separated the two germline ends. The germline V gene has CDR1 SEHNR and CDR2 FQNEAQ (reference sequence). CDR3 length: 16 residues. The CDR3 loop is CASSTGPRTNTGELFF. In DNA, the CDR3 is TGTGCCAGCAGCACGGGCCCACGGACTAACACCGGGGAGCTGTTTTTT. The complete variable domain, with remaining parts taken from reference TRBV7-9 and TRBJ2-2, reads DTGVSQNPRHKITKRGQNVTFRCDPISEHNRLYWYRQTLGQGPEFLTYFQNEAQLEKSRLLSDRFSAERPKGSFSTLEIQRTEQGDSAMYLCASSTGPRTNTGELFFGEGSRLTVL.

This chain links TRBV27 with TRBJ1-2, with a possible D match to TRBD1 (6 bases). The V end was cut by 6 bases, the J end by 6 bases, with 17 bases between. CDR3 length equals 14 residues. CDR1 and CDR2 from the germline V gene are MNHEY and SMNVEV (reference sequence). CDR3 sequence reads: CASSHLQGKDGYTF. Here the CDR3 DNA reads TGTGCCAGCAGCCACTTACAGGGTAAGGATGGCTACACCTTC.

As to this clone: Other nucleotide sequences in the sample specify the same CDR3. V gene TRBV6-5 combines with J gene TRBJ2-3; a possible D gene is TRBD2 (6 bases). CDR1 is MNHEY, CDR2 SVGAGI, per germline. V was trimmed by 2 bases and J by 3 bases, leaving 9 bases between them. This CDR3 contains 14 residues. The CDR3 protein is CASSYLRGTDTQYF. CDR3 DNA sequence: TGTGCCAGCAGTTACCTCCGGGGGACAGATACGCAGTATTTT.

The chain carries TRBV28 and TRBJ1-1; D not resolved. This CDR3 is built from 13 residues. Trimming left V 4 bases short and J 7 bases short, with 13 bases between. Germline V gene data show CDR1 as MDHEN and CDR2 as SYDVKM. The CDR3, as DNA: TGTGCCAGCAGTTCCATACGCGGAGATGAAGCTTTCTTT. Translation gives CASSSIRGDEAFF. Full variable domain (outside the CDR3, taken from reference TRBV28 and TRBJ1-1): DVKVTQSSRYLVKRTGEKVFLECVQDMDHENMFWYRQDPGLGLRLIYFSYDVKMKEKGDIPEGYSVSREKKERFSLILESASTNQTSMYLCASSSIRGDEAFFGQGTRLTVV.

This clone occurred once. The chain couples TRBV19 to TRBJ2-2, with a weak D call TRBD2 (6 bases). Trimming cost V 3 bases and J 2 bases, with 10 bases left between them. In germline, CDR1 is LNHDA, CDR2 SQIVND (reference sequence). The CDR3 extends over 15 amino acids. In DNA, the CDR3 is TGTGCCAGTAGTATCCCGGGAGTTAACACCGGGGAGCTGTTTTTT. This encodes CASSIPGVNTGELFF.

J is TRBJ1-5 and V is TRBV28, with a tentative D call TRBD1 (5 bases). Germline CDR1 reads MDHEN; CDR2 reads SYDVKM. V was pared by 4 bases and J by 2 bases, with 9 bases between. The CDR3 consists of 14 residues. The CDR3, as DNA: TGTGCCAGCAGTTCGGGACCCGGCAATCAGCCCCAGCATTTT. Translation gives CASSSGPGNQPQHF.

The chain joins TRBV2 to TRBJ2-7; D call uncertain. Germline V gene sequence: CDR1 SNHLY, CDR2 FYNNEI. V was pared by 2 bases and J by 3 bases, with 5 bases between. The CDR3 spans 12 residues. CDR3 amino acids: CASSELDYEQYF. The CDR3 nucleotides read TGTGCCAGCAGTGAACTCGACTACGAGCAGTACTTC. Supplemented by reference TRBV2 and TRBJ2-7, the full variable domain reads EPEVTQTPSHQVTQMGQEVILRCVPISNHLYFYWYRQILGQKVEFLVSFYNNEISEKSEIFDDQFSVERPDGSNFTLKIRSTKLEDSAMYFCASSELDYEQYFGPGTRLTVT.